This T cell receptor beta chain was sequenced during a study of T cell responses to AZD1222 COVID-19 vaccine. Second-dose intervals near 4 or 12 weeks were combined. V was pared by 6 bases and J by 8 bases, with 17 bases between. Germline V gene sequence: CDR1 SEHNR, CDR2 FQNEAQ (reference sequence). This CDR3 has 15 residues. About this clone: Antigen specificity is unknown.

Produced via immunoSEQ multiplex PCR; TCRdb's table is partial and in-frame only. The sample records approximately 150,000 clones, 90% being singletons. Study-level points and caveats: Spike was spanned by vaccine-associated CD4 TCRs, with dominance at 160-218 and 743-854. Most donors were white British, females outnumbered males, and clonal diversity was possibly underestimated.

This clonotype originated in an adult who received the AZD1222 COVID-19 vaccine. Sequences were derived from peripheral blood, sampled 28 days after the second AZD1222 dose. The chain has TRBV7-9 and TRBJ1-6; possibly TRBD1 for D (6 bases). CDR3 DNA sequence: TGTGCCAGCAGGCCCAATGATCCAGGGGATTCACCCCTCCACTTT. Its translation: CASRPNDPGDSPLHF.